Reported below is one T cell receptor beta chain. Its antigen is as yet unknown. The record originates from a study of beta chain features in type 1 diabetes. Study-level points and caveats: Junctions at VDJ sites from type 1 diabetes patients had fewer insertions and more deletions. For Type 1 diabetes patients, all four CD4+ subsets carried TCRB CDR3s that were moderately but significantly shorter. Using cDNA template may skew counts toward highly expressing activated cells.

Since all of the isolated RNA was reverse transcribed, expressed TCRB transcripts were what got sequenced. Some clones are missing from TCRdb's copy, which holds only in-frame ones; the method was immunoSEQ multiplex PCR. The table records tens of thousands of clones, 35% to 55% of them present only once. This TCR was sampled from a man aged 25 to 40 with type 1 diabetes. Sequenced material: stem cell memory CD4+ T cells from blood.

The DNA of the CDR3 is TGCGCCAGCAGCTCAGGGACTCACGGAGCCTACGAGCAGTACTTC. Translating gives CASSSGTHGAYEQYF. The chain employs TRBV5-1 and TRBJ2-7; tentatively, D is TRBD2 (6 bases). V was cut by 3 bases and J by 2 bases, with 15 bases left in between. In germline, CDR1 is SGHRS, CDR2 YFSETQ. The CDR3 spans 15 residues.